This passage covers 16 T cell receptor delta chains from one sample sequenced in a study of Vδ1+ human thymocytes. RNA was extracted from the cells and then reverse transcribed. The CDR3 regions were amplified by multiplex PCR from V-gene primers to a constant-region primer. TCRdb re-called the multiplex PCR reads through CATT. This sample carries about 58,000 delta-chain clones, less than 15% of them seen once, and the ten largest clones take about 0.4%. The study, taken as a whole, reports: In the thymus, TRG and TRD repertoires looked highly polyclonal with Gaussian CDR3 lengths.

The antigens of these receptors remain unknown. Sequencing input: Vdelta1+ gamma-delta thymocytes from the thymus. Specified subset: FACS-sorted CD3+ TCRalphabeta- TCRVdelta1+ TCRVdelta2- thymocytes. The receptors originated from a girl under three years old who had congenital heart surgery.

This chain links TRDV1 with TRDJ1; TRDD3 aligns across 9 bases. The ends lost 3 bases at V and 2 bases at J; junction bases unmatched: 16. Germline V lookup: CDR1 TSWWSYY, CDR2 QGS. The length of the CDR3 is 19 residues. The CDR3, as DNA: TGTGCTCTTGGGGACATACCCGCGGATCACTGGGGGACAACCGATAAACTCATCTTT. This gives the protein CALGDIPADHWGTTDKLIF.

J is TRDJ1 and V is TRDV1, with 9 nucleotides matching TRDD3. Germline V lookup: CDR1 TSWWSYY, CDR2 QGS. The CDR3 has 19 amino acids. J lost 0 bases, V lost 5 bases, and 16 bases had no gene match. The DNA of the CDR3 is TGTGCTCTTGGGACCCACCCTCCGGACTGGGGGACGTACACCGATAAACTCATCTTT. This codes for CALGTHPPDWGTYTDKLIF.

In its sample, this clone is medium-sized (0.01 to 0.1%). Other DNA sequences in this sample translate to the same CDR3. The chain recombines TRAV29/DV5 with TRDJ1; perhaps TRDD2 as D (5 bases). The CDR3 is 15 residues long. V gave up 0 bases and J gave up 5 bases, with 17 bases separating them. CDR1 and CDR2 from the germline V gene are NSMFDY and ISSIKDK. The CDR3 DNA reads as TGTGCAGCAAGCGAGAAGGAAACTTCCAGAGATAAACTCATCTTT. It translates to CAASEKETSRDKLIF.

This clone was seen more than once but under ten times. One end of the junction does not line up with germline, which may come from a read error. This chain links TRDV1 with TRDJ1; TRDD2 is a possible D gene (5 bases). Germline CDR1 is TSWWSYY and CDR2 is QGS. This CDR3 is 16 amino acids long. In DNA form, the CDR3 reads TGTGCTCTTGGGGAAGCAAACTTCCCATTAACCGATAAACTCACCTTT. It yields the protein CALGEANFPLTDKLTF.

The chain has TRDV1 and TRDJ1; 11 bases are shared with TRDD3. The germline gives CDR1 TSWWSYY, CDR2 QGS. With V trimmed by 4 bases and J by 5 bases, 12 bases remained unmatched. This CDR3 has 17 residues. The CDR3 DNA reads TGTGCTCTTGGGGGACCCCTGGGGGATACTCCGGGGGATAAACTCATCTTT. This codes for CALGGPLGDTPGDKLIF.

This clone was found once. The rearrangement uses TRDV2 and TRDJ3, with TRDD3 matching 10 bases. The CDR3 is made up of 24 amino acids. Unmatched junction bases numbered 25, after V lost 5 bases and J lost 1 base. The germline V gene encodes CDR1 GEAIGNYY and CDR2 EKD. CDR3 nucleotides: TGTGCCTGTGGGGGTCCACCGCCGTACTGGGGGATTGAGTTTGAATCCTGGGACACCCGACAGATGTTTTTC. Translating it yields CACGGPPPYWGIEFESWDTRQMFF.

In its sample, this clone was seen a few times. The V call is TRDV1, the J call TRDJ1; TRDD3 aligns across 9 bases. V shed 5 bases, J shed 1 base, and the junction held 14 bases outside the gene matches. CDR1 TSWWSYY and CDR2 QGS come from the germline V gene. The CDR3 consists of 18 residues. The CDR3 bases are TGTGCTCTTGGGTTAAGGACCCTACTGGGGGAGTTCACCGATAAACTCATCTTT. This encodes CALGLRTLLGEFTDKLIF.

This chain joins TRDV1 and TRDJ1, with 7 nucleotides matching TRDD3. Unmatched junction bases numbered 13, after V lost 0 bases and J lost 0 bases. Germline V CDR1 and CDR2: TSWWSYY, QGS. There are 19 residues in the CDR3. The CDR3 spells CALGELPPSWGTYTDKLIF. In nucleotides, the CDR3 is TGTGCTCTTGGGGAACTCCCTCCGAGTTGGGGGACGTACACCGATAAACTCATCTTT.

The J gene is TRDJ1, the V gene TRDV1; TRDD3 matches 8 bases. CDR1 and CDR2 from the germline V gene are TSWWSYY and QGS. The V segment lost 3 bases and the J segment 2 bases; nucleotides outside the gene matches: 14. The CDR3 loop spans 18 amino acids. The DNA for the CDR3 is TGTGCTCTTGGGGACTCTGGCTTTAACTGGGGGTTTACCGATAAACTCATCTTT. This sequence encodes CALGDSGFNWGFTDKLIF.

This clone came up a few times. The chain combines TRDV1 with TRDJ1; no clear D. The CDR3 has 18 residues. Deletions cut 3 bases from V and 1 base from J, with 21 bases between. The germline gives CDR1 TSWWSYY, CDR2 QGS. CDR3 nucleotide sequence: TGTGCTCTTGGGGATCACTCCCCTCACCCTGGCCCCACCGATAAACTCATCTTT. It is translated as CALGDHSPHPGPTDKLIF.

The chain links TRDV1 to TRDJ1, with 8 positions matching TRDD3. This CDR3 spans 22 amino acids. CDR1 is TSWWSYY, CDR2 QGS, per germline. V was pared by 2 bases and J by 3 bases, with 26 bases of the junction left unmatched. The CDR3 is CALGENTGFPTGGLCGSDKLIF. For the CDR3, the DNA is TGTGCTCTTGGGGAAAATACGGGTTTCCCTACTGGGGGTCTCTGTGGATCCGATAAACTCATCTTT.

V usage is TRDV1 and J usage is TRDJ1; D may be TRDD1 (6 bases). Per germline, CDR1 TSWWSYY and CDR2 QGS. This CDR3 is 23 amino acids long. The V gene lost 3 bases and the J gene lost 1 base, with 36 bases spanning the gap. The CDR3 DNA follows: TGTGCTCTTGGGGATGTACAAAGTACCGTTTTTAGGAAATACATCCTTCGCACCGATAAACTCATCTTT. Its protein is CALGDVQSTVFRKYILRTDKLIF.

The chain carries TRDV1 and TRDJ1, with a weak D call TRDD3 (6 bases). Trimming pared 4 bases from V and 4 bases from J, leaving 49 bases between. In germline, CDR1 is TSWWSYY, CDR2 QGS. The CDR3 consists of 26 residues. The CDR3 here is CALGASPMPTNPSRGSSLPLGDKLIF. In nucleotides, the CDR3 is TGTGCTCTTGGGGCCTCACCGATGCCTACAAACCCCTCTAGGGGATCCAGTCTCCCCTTGGGCGATAAACTCATCTTT.

J is TRDJ1 and V is TRDV1; TRDD3 might be the D (5 bases). The germline V and J ends were trimmed by 2 bases and 3 bases, with 28 bases remaining between them. Germline CDR1 and CDR2: TSWWSYY and QGS. There are 20 residues in the CDR3. The CDR3 is CALGECPNYEGDMSSDKLIF. The DNA of the CDR3 is TGTGCTCTTGGGGAATGTCCCAACTACGAAGGGGACATGAGCTCCGATAAACTCATCTTT.

This clone was seen only a few times. The chain carries TRDV1 and TRDJ1; possibly TRDD2 for D (8 bases). Germline V gives CDR1 TSWWSYY, CDR2 QGS. CDR3 length: 20 amino acids. Trimming removed 3 bases at V and 12 bases at J, with 38 bases between. The CDR3 bases are TGTGCTCTTGGGGACCGTAACGTGACTTCCTACGCTCTACTGTGGGGGAGCTTCATCTTT. Amino acids: CALGDRNVTSYALLWGSFIF.

This clone was found a few times. The chain is built from TRDV1 and TRDJ1; D is perhaps TRDD3 (6 bases). V was pared by 0 bases and J by 3 bases, with 20 bases between. This CDR3 is built from 18 residues. Germline CDR1 and CDR2: TSWWSYY and QGS. The CDR3 protein is CALGELDSRYAKADKLIF. CDR3 sequence (DNA): TGTGCTCTTGGGGAACTAGACTCGCGATACGCAAAGGCCGATAAACTCATCTTT.